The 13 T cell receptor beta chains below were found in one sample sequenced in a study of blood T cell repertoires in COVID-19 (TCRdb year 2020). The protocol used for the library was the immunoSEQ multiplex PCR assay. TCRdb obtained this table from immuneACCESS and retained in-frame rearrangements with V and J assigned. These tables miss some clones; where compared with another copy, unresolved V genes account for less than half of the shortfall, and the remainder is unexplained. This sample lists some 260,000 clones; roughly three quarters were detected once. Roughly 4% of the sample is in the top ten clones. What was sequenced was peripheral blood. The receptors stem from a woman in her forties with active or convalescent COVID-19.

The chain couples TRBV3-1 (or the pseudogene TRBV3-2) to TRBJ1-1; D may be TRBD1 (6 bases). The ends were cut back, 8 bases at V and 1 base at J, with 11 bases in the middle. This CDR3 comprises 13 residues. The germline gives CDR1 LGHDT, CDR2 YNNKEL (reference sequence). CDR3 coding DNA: TGTGCCAGCCGGGGGGCGCAGAACACTGAAGCTTTCTTT. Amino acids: CASRGAQNTEAFF.

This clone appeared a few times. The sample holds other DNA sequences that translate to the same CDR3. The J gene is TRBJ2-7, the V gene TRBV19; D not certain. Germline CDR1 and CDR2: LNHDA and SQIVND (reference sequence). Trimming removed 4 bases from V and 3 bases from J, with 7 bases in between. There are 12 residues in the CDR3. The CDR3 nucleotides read TGTGCCAGTAGTACCTCGGGCTACGAGCAGTACTTC. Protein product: CASSTSGYEQYF.

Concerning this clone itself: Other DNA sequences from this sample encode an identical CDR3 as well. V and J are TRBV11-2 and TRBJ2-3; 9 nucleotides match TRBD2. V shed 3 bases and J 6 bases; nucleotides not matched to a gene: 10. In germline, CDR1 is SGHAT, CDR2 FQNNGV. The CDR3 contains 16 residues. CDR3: CASSFNSRRGGDTQYF. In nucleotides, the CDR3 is TGTGCCAGCAGCTTTAATTCTCGGCGGGGGGGGGATACGCAGTATTTT. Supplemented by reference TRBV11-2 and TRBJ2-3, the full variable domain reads EAGVAQSPRYKIIEKRQSVAFWCNPISGHATLYWYQQILGQGPKLLIQFQNNGVVDDSQLPKDRFSAERLKGVDSTLKIQPAKLEDSAVYLCASSFNSRRGGDTQYFGPGTRLTVL.

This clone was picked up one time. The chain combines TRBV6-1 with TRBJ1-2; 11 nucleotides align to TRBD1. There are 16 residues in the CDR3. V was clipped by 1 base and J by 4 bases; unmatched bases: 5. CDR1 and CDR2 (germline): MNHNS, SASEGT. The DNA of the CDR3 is TGTGCCAGCAGTGAAGGACCGGGACAGGGGGGCTATGGCTACACCTTC. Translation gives CASSEGPGQGGYGYTF.

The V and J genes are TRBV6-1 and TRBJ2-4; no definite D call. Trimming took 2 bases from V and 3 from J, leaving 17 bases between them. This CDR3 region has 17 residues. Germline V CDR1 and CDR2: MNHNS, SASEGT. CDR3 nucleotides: TGTGCCAGCAGTGAACTCCCTTCATCGGGTGGCAAAAACATTCAGTACTTC. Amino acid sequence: CASSELPSSGGKNIQYF.

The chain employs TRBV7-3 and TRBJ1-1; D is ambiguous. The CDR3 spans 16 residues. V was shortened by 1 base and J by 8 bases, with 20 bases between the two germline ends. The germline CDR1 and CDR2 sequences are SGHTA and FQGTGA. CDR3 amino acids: CASSLRSGGLDEEAFF. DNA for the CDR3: TGTGCCAGCAGCTTAAGGAGTGGAGGTCTTGACGAGGAAGCTTTCTTT.

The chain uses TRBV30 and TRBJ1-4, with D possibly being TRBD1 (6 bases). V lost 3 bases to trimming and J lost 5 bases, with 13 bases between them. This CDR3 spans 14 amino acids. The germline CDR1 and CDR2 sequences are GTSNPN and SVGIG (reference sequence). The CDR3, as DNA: TGTGCCTGGAGACCAGGGGCAGGGAATGAAAAACTGTTTTTT. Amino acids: CAWRPGAGNEKLFF.

The CDR3 reads CASSLTGTPEEKLFF. In nucleotides, the CDR3 is TGCGCCAGCAGCTTGACAGGGACCCCGGAGGAAAAACTGTTTTTT. This chain connects TRBV5-1 to TRBJ1-4, with D possibly being TRBD1 (6 bases). There are 15 residues in the CDR3. Trimming removed 1 base at V and 8 bases at J, with 15 bases between. Looked up from germline, CDR1 is SGHRS and CDR2 is YFSETQ.

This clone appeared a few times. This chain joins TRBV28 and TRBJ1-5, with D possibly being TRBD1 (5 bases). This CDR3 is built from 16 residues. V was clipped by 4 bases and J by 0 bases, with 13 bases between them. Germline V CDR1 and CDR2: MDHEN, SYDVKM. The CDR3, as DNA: TGTGCCAGCAGTTACCCTGACAGATATAGCAATCAGCCCCAGCATTTT. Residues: CASSYPDRYSNQPQHF.

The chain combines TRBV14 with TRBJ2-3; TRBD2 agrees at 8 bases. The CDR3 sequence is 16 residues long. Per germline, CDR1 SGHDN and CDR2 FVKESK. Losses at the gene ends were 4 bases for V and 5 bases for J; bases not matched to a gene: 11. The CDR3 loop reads CASSPLGGGLGDTQYF. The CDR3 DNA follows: TGTGCCAGCAGCCCCTTGGGCGGGGGGTTAGGAGATACGCAGTATTTT.

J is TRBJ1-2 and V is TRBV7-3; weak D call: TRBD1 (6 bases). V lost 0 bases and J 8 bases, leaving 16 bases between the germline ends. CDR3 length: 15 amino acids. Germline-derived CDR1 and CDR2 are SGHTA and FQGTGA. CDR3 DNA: TGTGCCAGCAGCTTAACCAGTGGGCAGGGGCAGGGCTACACCTTC. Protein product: CASSLTSGQGQGYTF. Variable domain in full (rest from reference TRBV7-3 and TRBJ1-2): GAGVSQTPSNKVTEKGKYVELRCDPISGHTALYWYRQSLGQGPEFLIYFQGTGAADDSGLPNDRFFAVRPEGSVSTLKIQRTERGDSAVYLCASSLTSGQGQGYTFGSGTRLTVV.

The CDR3 sequence: CASSDLGSSYEQYV. In DNA, the CDR3 is TGTGCCAGCAGTGACCTTGGTAGCTCCTACGAGCAGTACGTC. The chain links TRBV2 to TRBJ2-7; no firm D call. CDR1 SNHLY and CDR2 FYNNEI come from the germline V gene. V lost 3 bases and J 0 bases, leaving 9 bases between the germline ends. This CDR3 has 14 residues.

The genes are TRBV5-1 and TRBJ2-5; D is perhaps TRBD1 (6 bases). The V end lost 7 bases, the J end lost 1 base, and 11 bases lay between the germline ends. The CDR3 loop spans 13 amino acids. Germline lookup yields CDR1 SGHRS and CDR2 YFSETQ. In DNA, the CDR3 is TGCGCCAGCGGCAGGGGCATCCAAGAGACCCAGTACTTC. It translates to CASGRGIQETQYF. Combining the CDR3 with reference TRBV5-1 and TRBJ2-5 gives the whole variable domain KAGVTQTPRYLIKTRGQQVTLSCSPISGHRSVSWYQQTPGQGLQFLFEYFSETQRNKGNFPGRFSGRQFSNSRSEMNVSTLELGDSALYLCASGRGIQETQYFGPGTRLLVL.